A single sample gave rise to the 20 T cell receptor beta chains below, sequenced in a study of cytomegalovirus exposure and HLA in healthy donors. The primer mix had 60 Vbeta and 13 Jbeta primers. Generated by immunoSEQ multiplex PCR, the TCRdb table keeps only in-frame clones and is missing some. The sample gives about 140,000 clones, 80% of which show up once; almost 7% is in the top ten. Source material: PBMCs. Source of these receptors: a man between 35 and 55 years old in good health and CMV-seropositive.

J is TRBJ2-1 and V is TRBV7-2; TRBD2 might be the D (5 bases). This CDR3 region has 16 residues. Germline CDR1 reads SGHTA; CDR2 reads FQGNSA. V lost 5 bases and J lost 2, with 16 bases in between. The CDR3 reads CASSPRTSGPYNEQFF. CDR3 sequence (DNA): TGTGCCAGCAGCCCTAGGACTTCAGGCCCCTACAATGAGCAGTTCTTC.

The chain couples TRBV4-1 to TRBJ2-7; D is possibly TRBD1 (6 bases). The ends were cut back, 1 base at V and 3 bases at J, with 10 bases in the middle. This CDR3 contains 14 residues. Germline assignment: CDR1 MGHRA and CDR2 YSYEKL. CDR3 loop: CASSQATGNYEQYF. DNA of the CDR3: TGCGCCAGCAGCCAAGCTACAGGGAACTACGAGCAGTACTTC.

V usage is TRBV19 and J usage is TRBJ1-4, with TRBD1 as a possible D gene (6 bases). The V end was cut by 5 bases, the J end by 10 bases, with 14 bases between. Per germline, CDR1 LNHDA and CDR2 SQIVND (reference sequence). The CDR3 contains 13 residues. CDR3 protein: CASSYPRGGKLFF. The CDR3 nucleotides are TGTGCCAGTAGTTACCCCAGGGGCGGAAAACTGTTTTTT.

V is TRBV7-2 and J is TRBJ2-1; 7 nucleotides line up with TRBD2. Germline-derived CDR1 and CDR2 are SGHTA and FQGNSA. The CDR3 length is 16 residues. Trimming took 5 bases from V and 4 from J; bases not matched to a gene: 11. CDR3 bases: TGTGCCAGCAGCCAAAGAGGACTAGGACCGTACAATGAGCAGTTCTTC. This gives the protein CASSQRGLGPYNEQFF.

The V call is TRBV18, the J call TRBJ2-2, with TRBD1 matching over 9 bases. This CDR3 has 16 amino acids. V lost 3 bases, J lost 3 bases, and 5 bases stayed unmatched. In germline, CDR1 is KGHSH, CDR2 LQKENI. Here the CDR3 reads CASSPSGTGYTGELFF. The CDR3 DNA reads TGTGCCAGCTCACCTTCCGGGACAGGGTACACCGGGGAGCTGTTTTTT.

CDR3 sequence (DNA): TGTGCCAGCAGCTCCAAAAGTGCGGGGGGGCTTCTAAATGAGCAGTTCTTC. Its translation: CASSSKSAGGLLNEQFF. This chain joins TRBV5-4 and TRBJ2-1, with 9 bases aligning to TRBD2. V lost 3 bases, J lost 7 bases, and 14 bases stayed unmatched. The CDR3 runs to 17 residues. Germline V CDR1 and CDR2: SGHNT, YYREEE (reference sequence).

The chain has TRBV19 and TRBJ2-7; 9 nucleotides align to TRBD1. Germline V gene sequence: CDR1 LNHDA, CDR2 SQIVND (reference sequence). The CDR3 has 14 residues. J lost 5 bases, V lost 3 bases, and 5 bases had no gene match. The DNA for the CDR3 is TGTGCCAGTAGTATGTCCGACAGGGGGAACGAGCAGTACTTC. Protein sequence: CASSMSDRGNEQYF.

This clone came up a few times. The chain employs TRBV4-1 and TRBJ2-7; 12 nucleotides line up with TRBD2. Germline trimming cut 2 bases from V and 3 bases from J; bases unmatched to any gene: 5. Germline assignment: CDR1 MGHRA and CDR2 YSYEKL. The CDR3 totals 16 residues. CDR3: CASSQPTSGRSYEQYF. The CDR3 nucleotides read TGCGCCAGCAGCCAACCGACTAGCGGGAGAAGCTACGAGCAGTACTTC.

On this clone: A read error may account for a junction end that differs from germline. The chain is built from TRBV7-9 and TRBJ2-7, with 10 bases identical to TRBD2. This CDR3 spans 15 amino acids. Germline V gives CDR1 SEHNR, CDR2 FQNEAQ (reference sequence). CDR3 sequence (DNA): TGTTCCAGCAGCTTAGTAGGGCTAGCGGGAGTCGAGCAGTACTTC. It specifies CSSSLVGLAGVEQYF.

The V and J genes are TRBV9 and TRBJ1-5; D may be TRBD1 (6 bases). The CDR3 runs to 16 residues. The germline V and J ends were trimmed by 0 bases and 11 bases, with 21 bases remaining between them. CDR1 SGDLS and CDR2 YYNGEE come from the germline V gene. CDR3 region: CASSVGMGQDLDTQHF. The CDR3 DNA reads TGTGCCAGCAGCGTAGGTATGGGACAAGACTTGGATACCCAGCATTTT.

The chain employs TRBV2 and TRBJ1-6, with a weak D call TRBD1 (6 bases). Trimming shortened V by 6 bases and J by 2 bases, and 14 bases separated the two germline ends. The CDR3 extends over 16 amino acids. Germline V gives CDR1 SNHLY, CDR2 FYNNEI. CDR3 DNA sequence: TGTGCCAGCAGCCCCGGGACAACCACCTATAATTCACCCCTCCACTTT. Translation gives CASSPGTTTYNSPLHF.

This sequence joins TRBV4-1 and TRBJ2-2; 7 bases fit TRBD1. The CDR3 consists of 19 residues. J lost 1 base, V lost 1 base, and 12 bases had no gene match. Germline V gene sequence: CDR1 MGHRA, CDR2 YSYEKL. CDR3 DNA sequence: TGCGCCAGCAGCCAAGTCTATCCCTGGGACAGAAAGAACACCGGGGAGCTGTTTTTT. It translates to CASSQVYPWDRKNTGELFF.

The chain links TRBV28 to TRBJ2-7; TRBD2 aligns across 12 bases. Germline V gives CDR1 MDHEN, CDR2 SYDVKM. The V and J ends lost 3 bases and 5 bases, in that order; junction bases with no gene match: 17. The CDR3 is 19 residues long. The CDR3 region is CASSLSRLAGENAYHEQYF. In nucleotides, the CDR3 is TGTGCCAGCAGTTTGTCGAGACTAGCGGGGGAAAATGCGTACCACGAGCAGTACTTC.

A note on this clone: Distinct nucleotide sequences in the sample also encode this CDR3. This chain joins TRBV6-5 and TRBJ1-3, with a possible D match to TRBD1 (6 bases). The CDR3 is 13 amino acids. V was cut by 8 bases and J by 1 base, with 9 bases left in between. CDR1 is MNHEY, CDR2 SVGAGI, per germline. The CDR3 DNA sequence: TGTGCCAGCTCCAGGGGTTCTGGAAACACCATATATTTT. Protein: CASSRGSGNTIYF.

The chain uses TRBV9 and TRBJ1-1, with TRBD1 matching 7 bases. The CDR3 totals 15 residues. Germline CDR1 reads SGDLS; CDR2 reads YYNGEE. V shed 4 bases, J shed 5 bases, and the junction held 11 bases outside the gene matches. This chain's CDR3 is CASSPIRGGATEAFF. The CDR3 DNA sequence: TGTGCCAGCAGCCCCATACGAGGGGGCGCGACTGAAGCTTTCTTT.

The chain employs TRBV29-1 and TRBJ2-7; the match to TRBD1 covers 11 bases. The germline CDR1 and CDR2 sequences are SQVTM and ANQGSEA. V dropped 7 bases and J dropped 2; count of bases not matched to a gene: 1. The CDR3 totals 12 residues. This CDR3 is CSGGQGAYEQYF. Written as DNA, the CDR3 is TGCAGCGGGGGACAGGGGGCCTACGAGCAGTACTTC.

The V call is TRBV19, the J call TRBJ2-2, with a tentative D call TRBD1 (5 bases). CDR3 length: 14 residues. The V end was cut by 7 bases, the J end by 5 bases, with 14 bases between. Germline values: CDR1 LNHDA, CDR2 SQIVND (reference sequence). CDR3 DNA sequence: TGTGCCAGTATGGGCAGGGTGAGGACCGGGGAGCTGTTTTTT. Protein sequence: CASMGRVRTGELFF. The full variable domain, its missing parts supplied by reference TRBV19 and TRBJ2-2, is DGGITQSPKYLFRKEGQNVTLSCEQNLNHDAMYWYRQDPGQGLRLIYYSQIVNDFQKGDIAEGYSVSREKKESFPLTVTSAQKNPTAFYLCASMGRVRTGELFFGEGSRLTVL.

This clone has just a few counts. The V call is TRBV4-1, the J call TRBJ1-2, with 7 bases matching TRBD1. J gave up 1 base and V 0 bases, and 2 bases lay outside the gene matches. CDR1 is MGHRA and CDR2 is YSYEKL in the germline V gene. The CDR3 runs to 15 residues. The CDR3 sequence: CASSQEQGNNYGYTF. The CDR3 DNA reads TGCGCCAGCAGCCAAGAACAGGGGAATAACTATGGCTACACCTTC.

This sequence joins TRBV27 and TRBJ2-3, with 7 bases aligning to TRBD1. This CDR3 comprises 15 residues. V gave up 5 bases and J gave up 0 bases; unmatched junction bases: 5. Per the germline V gene, CDR1 is MNHEY and CDR2 is SMNVEV (reference sequence). This chain's CDR3 is CASSDRVTSTDTQYF. The CDR3 DNA reads TGTGCCAGCAGTGACAGGGTGACTAGCACAGATACGCAGTATTTT.

The genes are TRBV19 and TRBJ1-1, with unresolved D. V was shortened by 3 bases and J by 0 bases, with 5 bases between the two germline ends. CDR1 is LNHDA, CDR2 SQIVND, per germline (reference sequence). The CDR3 consists of 13 residues. CDR3 sequence (DNA): TGTGCCAGTAGTATGGCCATGAACACTGAAGCTTTCTTT. It yields the protein CASSMAMNTEAFF.